This T cell receptor (beta chain) originates from a study of cytomegalovirus exposure and HLA in healthy donors. PCR amplification relied on 60 Vbeta primers (plus 13 Jbeta primers). Measured with immunoSEQ multiplex PCR; TCRdb has only the in-frame clones, and not every one. Of 95,000 to 150,000 clones listed, 77% are singletons. The junction had 4 bases not matched to a gene; V was cut back by 3 bases and J by 0 bases. The CDR3 has 15 amino acids. Germline-derived CDR1 and CDR2 are LNHDA and SQIVND (reference sequence). Material for sequencing was PBMCs. The clonotype was recovered from a woman in her thirties or forties in good health and CMV-seropositive. The chain couples TRBV19 to TRBJ2-5; 7 nucleotides match TRBD1. CDR3 bases: TGTGCCAGTAGTATGACAGGGTGGGACCAAGAGACCCAGTACTTC. Protein sequence: CASSMTGWDQETQYF. The entire variable domain, with the rest obtained from reference TRBV19 and TRBJ2-5, is as follows: DGGITQSPKYLFRKEGQNVTLSCEQNLNHDAMYWYRQDPGQGLRLIYYSQIVNDFQKGDIAEGYSVSREKKESFPLTVTSAQKNPTAFYLCASSMTGWDQETQYFGPGTRLLVL.